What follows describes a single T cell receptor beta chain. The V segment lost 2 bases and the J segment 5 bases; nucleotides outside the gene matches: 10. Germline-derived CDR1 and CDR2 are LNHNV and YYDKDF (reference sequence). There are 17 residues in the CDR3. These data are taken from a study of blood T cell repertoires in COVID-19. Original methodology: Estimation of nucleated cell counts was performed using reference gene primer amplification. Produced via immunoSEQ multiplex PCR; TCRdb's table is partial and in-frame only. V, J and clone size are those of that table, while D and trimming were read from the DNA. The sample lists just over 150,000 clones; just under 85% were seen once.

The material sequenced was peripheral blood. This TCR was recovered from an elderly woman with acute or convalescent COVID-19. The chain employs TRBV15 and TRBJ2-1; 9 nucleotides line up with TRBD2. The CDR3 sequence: CATSRRSIAGDHNEQFF. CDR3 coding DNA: TGTGCCACCAGCAGACGAAGCATAGCGGGAGACCACAATGAGCAGTTCTTC.